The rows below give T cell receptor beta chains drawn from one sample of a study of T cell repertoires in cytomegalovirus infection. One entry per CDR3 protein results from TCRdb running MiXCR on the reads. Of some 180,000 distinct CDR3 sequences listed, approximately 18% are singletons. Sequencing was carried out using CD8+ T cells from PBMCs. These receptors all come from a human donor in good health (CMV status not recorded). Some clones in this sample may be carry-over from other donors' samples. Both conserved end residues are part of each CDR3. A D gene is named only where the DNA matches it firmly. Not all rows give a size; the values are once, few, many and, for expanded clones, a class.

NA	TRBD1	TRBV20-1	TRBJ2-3	CSASTGGRSDTQYF	TGCAGTGCTAGTACAGGGGGCAGATCAGATACGCAGTATTTT
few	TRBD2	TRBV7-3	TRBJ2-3	CASSSTGTSADTQYF	TGTGCCAGCAGCTCGACCGGGACTAGCGCAGATACGCAGTATTTT
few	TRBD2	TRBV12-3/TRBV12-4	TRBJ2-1	CASSLNRGDYNEQFF	TGTGCCAGCAGTTTAAATCGGGGGGACTACAATGAGCAGTTCTTC
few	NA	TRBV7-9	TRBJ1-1	CASSLDYRDAAFF	TGTGCCAGCAGCTTAGACTACAGGGACGCAGCTTTCTTT
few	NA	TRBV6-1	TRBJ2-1	CASALRGGSYNEQFF	TGTGCCAGCGCTCTCAGGGGGGGCTCCTACAATGAGCAGTTCTTC
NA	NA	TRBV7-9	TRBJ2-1	CASTLQGRGGRNEQFF	TGTGCCAGCACCCTACAGGGTCGGGGAGGTAGGAATGAGCAGTTCTTC
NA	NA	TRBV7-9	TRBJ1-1	CASSSHRGDAFF	TGTGCCAGCAGCTCCCACCGGGGGGACGCTTTCTTT
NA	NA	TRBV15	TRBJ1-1	CATSRERRPNTEAFF	TGTGCCACCAGCAGAGAAAGACGGCCGAACACTGAAGCTTTCTTT
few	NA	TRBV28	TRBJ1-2	CGTGRNYGYTF	TGCGGCACTGGGCGGAACTATGGCTACACCTTC
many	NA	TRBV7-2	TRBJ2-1	CASSLPIKGEQFF	TGTGCCAGCAGCTTACCAATTAAGGGTGAGCAGTTCTTC
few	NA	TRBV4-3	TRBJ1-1	CASSQVDGDTEAFF	TGCGCCAGCAGCCAAGTAGACGGGGACACTGAAGCTTTCTTT
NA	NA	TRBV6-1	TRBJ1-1	CASSEATGRNTEAFF	TGTGCCAGCAGTGAAGCAACAGGGAGGAACACTGAAGCTTTCTTT
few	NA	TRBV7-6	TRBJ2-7	CASSWRAGTAYEQYF	TGTGCCAGCAGCTGGCGTGCGGGGACGGCTTACGAGCAGTACTTC
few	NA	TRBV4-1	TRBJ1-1	CASSQDFMNTEAFF	TGCGCCAGCAGCCAAGATTTCATGAACACTGAAGCTTTCTTT
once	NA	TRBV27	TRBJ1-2	CASSPGWTALPYGYTF	TGTGCCAGCAGTCCCGGCTGGACAGCACTCCCCTATGGCTACACCTTC
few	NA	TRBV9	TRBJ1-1	CASSVAVGPTSEAFF	TGTGCCAGCAGCGTAGCCGTGGGACCGACGTCTGAAGCTTTCTTT
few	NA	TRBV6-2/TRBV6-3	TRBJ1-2	CASSYSPKRIYGYTF	TGTGCCAGCAGTTACTCGCCCAAGAGGATCTATGGCTACACCTTC
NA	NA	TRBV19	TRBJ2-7	CASSMWTSSEQYF	TGTGCCAGTAGTATGTGGACCTCCTCCGAGCAGTACTTC
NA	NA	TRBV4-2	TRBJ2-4	CASSQDQVQPLLNIQYF	TGTGCCAGCAGCCAAGACCAGGTCCAACCTCTATTAAACATTCAGTACTTC
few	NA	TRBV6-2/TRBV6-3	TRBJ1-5	CASSPGSLQHF	TGTGCCAGCAGTCCCGGAAGTCTCCAGCATTTT
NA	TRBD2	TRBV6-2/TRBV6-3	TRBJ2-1	CASSYSPGLAGVSSYNEQFF	TGTGCCAGCAGTTACTCCCCGGGACTAGCGGGGGTTAGCTCCTACAATGAGCAGTTCTTC
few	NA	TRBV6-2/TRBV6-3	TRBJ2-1	CASSYSRLNEQFF	TGTGCCAGCAGTTACTCGAGGTTGAATGAGCAGTTCTTC
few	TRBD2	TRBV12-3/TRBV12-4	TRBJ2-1	CASSSGLAGGARYNEQFF	TGTGCCAGCAGTTCGGGACTAGCGGGGGGCGCCCGCTACAATGAGCAGTTCTTC
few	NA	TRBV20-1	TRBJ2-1	CSARDRYGASNEQFF	TGCAGTGCTAGAGATCGGTACGGGGCTTCCAATGAGCAGTTCTTC
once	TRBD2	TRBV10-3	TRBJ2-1	CAISGVTSYEQFF	TGTGCCATCAGTGGCGTGACTAGCTATGAGCAGTTCTTC